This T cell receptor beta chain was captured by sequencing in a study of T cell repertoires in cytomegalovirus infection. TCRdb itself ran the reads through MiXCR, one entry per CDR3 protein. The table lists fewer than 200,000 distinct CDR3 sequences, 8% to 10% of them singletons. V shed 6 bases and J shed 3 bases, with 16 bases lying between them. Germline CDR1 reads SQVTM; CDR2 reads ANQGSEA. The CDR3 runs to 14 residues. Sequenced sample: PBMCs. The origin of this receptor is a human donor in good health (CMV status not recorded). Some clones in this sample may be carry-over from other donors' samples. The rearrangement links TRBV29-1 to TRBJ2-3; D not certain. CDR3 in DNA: TGCAGCGTACTTCTTAGTTCAAGAACAGATACGCAGTATTTT. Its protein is CSVLLSSRTDTQYF.